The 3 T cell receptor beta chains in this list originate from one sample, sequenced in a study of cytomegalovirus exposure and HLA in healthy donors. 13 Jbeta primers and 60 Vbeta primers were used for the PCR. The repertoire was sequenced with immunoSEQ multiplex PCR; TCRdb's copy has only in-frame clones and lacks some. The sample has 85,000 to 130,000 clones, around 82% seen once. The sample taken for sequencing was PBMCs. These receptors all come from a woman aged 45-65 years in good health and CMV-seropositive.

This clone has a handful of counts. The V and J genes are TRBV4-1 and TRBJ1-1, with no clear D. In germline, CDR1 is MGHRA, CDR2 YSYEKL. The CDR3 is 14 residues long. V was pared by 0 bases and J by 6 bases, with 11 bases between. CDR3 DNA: TGCGCCAGCAGCCAAGATAGTATAGCATCTGAAGCTTTCTTT. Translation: CASSQDSIASEAFF.

CDR3 region: CASSRRARQVAEAFF. The CDR3 DNA reads TGTGCCAGCAGCCGAAGAGCCCGACAGGTGGCTGAAGCTTTCTTT. The V call is TRBV14, the J call TRBJ1-1; weak D call: TRBD1 (6 bases). This CDR3 has 15 residues. The germline V gene encodes CDR1 SGHDN and CDR2 FVKESK. The V end was cut by 4 bases, the J end by 6 bases, with 18 bases between.

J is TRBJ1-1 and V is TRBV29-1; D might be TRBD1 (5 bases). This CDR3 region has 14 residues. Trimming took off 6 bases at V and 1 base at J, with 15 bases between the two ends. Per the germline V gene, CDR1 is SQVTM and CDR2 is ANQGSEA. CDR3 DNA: TGCAGCGTCCCCGGGGGAGGTCCGAACACTGAAGCTTTCTTT. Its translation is CSVPGGGPNTEAFF.